The 21 T cell receptor beta chains presented below share a single source sample, sequenced in a study of blood T cell repertoires in COVID-19. Only in-frame clones appear in the TCRdb table, and some are missing; sequencing was by immunoSEQ multiplex PCR. The sample lists 130,000 or so clones, about 83% occurring once. The sample was peripheral blood. The receptors come from a man aged 50 to 60 with acute or convalescent COVID-19.

The V and J genes are TRBV6-5 and TRBJ2-3; D perhaps matches TRBD1 (6 bases). This CDR3 has 14 residues. The V and J ends lost 10 bases and 2 bases respectively, with 16 bases between them. Germline V CDR1 and CDR2: MNHEY, SVGAGI. CDR3 region: CATTQGGNTDTQYF. CDR3 coding DNA: TGTGCCACCACCCAAGGGGGAAACACAGATACGCAGTATTTT.

The chain joins TRBV10-3 to TRBJ1-5; D is perhaps TRBD1 (5 bases). V was cut by 3 bases and J by 6 bases, with 9 bases left in between. The CDR3 is made up of 13 amino acids. Per germline, CDR1 ENHRY and CDR2 SYGVKD. The CDR3 loop reads CAISEETVQPQHF. Written as DNA, the CDR3 is TGTGCCATCAGTGAAGAGACAGTTCAGCCCCAGCATTTT.

This CDR3 reads CAISRDRGAYEQYF. CDR3 DNA: TGTGCCATCAGTCGGGACAGGGGAGCCTACGAGCAGTACTTC. This sequence joins TRBV10-3 and TRBJ2-7, with 10 bases lining up with TRBD1. V shed 5 bases and J 2 bases; nucleotides not matched to a gene: 3. The length of the CDR3 is 14 residues. CDR1 is ENHRY and CDR2 is SYGVKD in the germline V gene.

The chain carries TRBV12-5 and TRBJ2-3, with a weak D call TRBD1 (5 bases). V gave up 1 base and J gave up 1 base, with 6 bases separating them. CDR3 length equals 14 residues. Germline V gene sequence: CDR1 LGHNT, CDR2 FRNRAP. CDR3 amino acids: CASGLGGRTDTQYF. The CDR3 nucleotides are TGTGCTAGTGGTTTGGGGGGCCGCACAGATACGCAGTATTTT. The whole variable domain, remainder taken from reference TRBV12-5 and TRBJ2-3, is DARVTQTPRHKVTEMGQEVTMRCQPILGHNTVFWYRQTMMQGLELLAYFRNRAPLDDSGMPKDRFSAEMPDATLATLKIQPSEPRDSAVYFCASGLGGRTDTQYFGPGTRLTVL.

The rearrangement uses TRBV21-1 and TRBJ1-1; the DNA was not used to check the table's D call, TRBD1. TRBV21-1 is a pseudogene segment. This CDR3 has 17 amino acids. This CDR3 reads CASSNSVDRVMNTEAFF. Written as DNA, the CDR3 is TGTGCCAGCAGCAATTCCGTGGACAGAGTCATGAACACTGAAGCTTTCTTT.

The chain uses TRBV7-6 and TRBJ2-7; 9 nucleotides match TRBD1. The CDR3 is made up of 17 amino acids. J lost 3 bases, V lost 2 bases, and 11 bases had no gene match. Germline V gene data show CDR1 as SGHVS and CDR2 as FNYEAQ. In DNA form, the CDR3 reads TGTGCCAGCAGCTTAAGACCGGGGGGACAGGGTCGCTACGAGCAGTACTTC. Amino acid sequence: CASSLRPGGQGRYEQYF. The full variable domain, in which reference TRBV7-6 and TRBJ2-7 provide the parts outside the CDR3, is GAGVSQSPRYKVTKRGQDVALRCDPISGHVSLYWYRQALGQGPEFLTYFNYEAQQDKSGLPNDRFSAERPEGSISTLTIQRTEQRDSAMYRCASSLRPGGQGRYEQYFGPGTRLTVT.

This rearrangement joins TRBV18 to TRBJ2-6; D is perhaps TRBD2 (6 bases). There are 17 residues in the CDR3. Germline values: CDR1 KGHSH, CDR2 LQKENI. Trimming left V 4 bases short and J 0 bases short, with 13 bases between. The CDR3, as DNA: TGTGCCAGCTCACTGCGGGGCCGCTACTCTGGGGCCAACGTCCTGACTTTC. Encoded protein: CASSLRGRYSGANVLTF.

The chain links TRBV2 to TRBJ2-3, with TRBD2 matching over 8 bases. J gave up 1 base and V 6 bases, and 3 bases lay outside the gene matches. The CDR3 consists of 14 residues. The germline V gene encodes CDR1 SNHLY and CDR2 FYNNEI. The CDR3 DNA reads as TGTGCCAGCAGGTTACTAGCGGGCACAGATACGCAGTATTTT. Translated, it gives CASRLLAGTDTQYF.

The chain is built from TRBV2 and TRBJ2-1; no reliable D call. The CDR3 extends over 14 amino acids. Germline CDR1 SNHLY, CDR2 FYNNEI. The germline V and J ends were trimmed by 2 bases and 5 bases, with 10 bases remaining between them. CDR3 DNA sequence: TGTGCCAGCAGTGAAATCCACCGGGACAATGAGCAGTTCTTC. Protein sequence: CASSEIHRDNEQFF. The full variable domain, with the rest looked up from reference TRBV2 and TRBJ2-1, is EPEVTQTPSHQVTQMGQEVILRCVPISNHLYFYWYRQILGQKVEFLVSFYNNEISEKSEIFDDQFSVERPDGSNFTLKIRSTKLEDSAMYFCASSEIHRDNEQFFGPGTRLTVL.

This clone has a handful of counts. This sequence joins TRBV7-9 and TRBJ1-1; 7 positions match TRBD1. The CDR3 totals 15 residues. Germline-derived CDR1 and CDR2 are SEHNR and FQNEAQ (reference sequence). The junction had 7 bases not matched to a gene; V was cut back by 5 bases and J by 1 base. The DNA for the CDR3 is TGTGCCAGCAGCGCCCACAGGGGAAAGAACACTGAAGCTTTCTTT. Translation gives CASSAHRGKNTEAFF.

The chain is built from TRBV9 and TRBJ1-5; tentative D call: TRBD1 (5 bases). Germline V gene data show CDR1 as SGDLS and CDR2 as YYNGEE. V lost 3 bases, J lost 7 bases, and 20 bases lay in between. CDR3 length: 16 amino acids. CDR3 nucleotide sequence: TGTGCCAGCAGCGATACCGACGGGGGGAATCAACAGCCCCAGCATTTT. Its protein is CASSDTDGGNQQPQHF. The entire variable domain, with the rest obtained from reference TRBV9 and TRBJ1-5, is as follows: DSGVTQTPKHLITATGQRVTLRCSPRSGDLSVYWYQQSLDQGLQFLIQYYNGEERAKGNILERFSAQQFPDLHSELNLSSLELGDSALYFCASSDTDGGNQQPQHFGDGTRLSIL.

The chain links TRBV29-1 to TRBJ2-1; 8 nucleotides match TRBD2. The CDR3 is 15 amino acids. Germline trimming cut 0 bases from V and 6 bases from J; bases unmatched to any gene: 7. Per germline, CDR1 SQVTM and CDR2 ANQGSEA. In DNA, the CDR3 is TGCAGCGTTGAAGACGAGCGGGGGTCAATCAATGAGCAGTTCTTC. Translation: CSVEDERGSINEQFF.

This sequence joins TRBV10-3 and TRBJ1-5; maybe TRBD1 (6 bases). Trimming removed 2 bases from V and 2 bases from J, with 16 bases in between. CDR3 length: 17 amino acids. Per germline, CDR1 ENHRY and CDR2 SYGVKD. This chain's CDR3 is CAISEPRGGLGNQPQHF. CDR3 DNA: TGTGCCATCAGTGAGCCCCGGGGGGGGCTGGGCAATCAGCCCCAGCATTTT.

V usage is TRBV6-5 and J usage is TRBJ1-2, with TRBD1 matching 8 bases. The CDR3 covers 15 residues. Germline V gene sequence: CDR1 MNHEY, CDR2 SVGAGI. V shed 2 bases, J shed 4 bases, and the junction held 6 bases outside the gene matches. Here the CDR3 reads CASSYGQGAVYGYTF. In DNA form, the CDR3 reads TGTGCCAGCAGTTACGGGCAGGGGGCTGTCTATGGCTACACCTTC.

This clone was observed once. V usage is TRBV19 and J usage is TRBJ1-2; D is uncertain. V lost 3 bases to trimming and J lost 4 bases, with 15 bases between them. This CDR3 spans 15 amino acids. CDR1 is LNHDA and CDR2 is SQIVND in the germline V gene (reference sequence). The CDR3 sequence is CASSIIQDRGYGYTF. Here the CDR3 DNA reads TGTGCCAGTAGTATTATCCAGGATCGGGGCTATGGCTACACCTTC.

The chain joins TRBV5-1 to TRBJ1-3, with a tentative D call TRBD1 (5 bases). From germline, CDR1 is SGHRS and CDR2 YFSETQ. This CDR3 has 13 residues. The V and J ends lost 0 bases and 7 bases respectively, with 8 bases between them. In nucleotides, the CDR3 is TGCGCCAGCAGCTTGGCGGAGGGGAACACCATATATTTT. This gives the protein CASSLAEGNTIYF.

CDR3 nucleotide sequence: TGTGCCAGCAGCTTAGATCTAGCGGGGGGGCGTGAGACCCAGTACTTC. It codes for CASSLDLAGGRETQYF. The chain is built from TRBV7-2 and TRBJ2-5, with 12 bases identical to TRBD2. This CDR3 has 16 amino acids. The V and J ends lost 1 base and 5 bases, in that order; junction bases with no gene match: 5. CDR1 and CDR2 from the germline V gene are SGHTA and FQGNSA.

In its sample, this clone was seen a few times. The chain recombines TRBV5-1 with TRBJ2-7; no reliable D call. V lost 0 bases to trimming and J lost 3 bases, with 10 bases between them. The CDR3 is 14 amino acids. Looked up from germline, CDR1 is SGHRS and CDR2 is YFSETQ. For the CDR3, the DNA is TGCGCCAGCAGCTTGGCCGGGTCAAGCTACGAGCAGTACTTC. Amino acids: CASSLAGSSYEQYF.

Many counts were recorded for this clone. CDR3 nucleotide sequence: TGCGCCAGCAGCCGACAGGGTGAGGACGAGCAGTACTTC. This encodes CASSRQGEDEQYF. This chain joins TRBV5-1 and TRBJ2-7; 7 bases line up with TRBD1. Germline V gene sequence: CDR1 SGHRS, CDR2 YFSETQ. The CDR3 runs to 13 residues. With V trimmed by 4 bases and J by 5 bases, 6 bases remained unmatched.

This clone was recorded a few times. V gene TRBV10-3 combines with J gene TRBJ1-3, with TRBD1 identical over 7 bases. The germline gives CDR1 ENHRY, CDR2 SYGVKD. CDR3 length equals 16 residues. V shed 10 bases, J shed 1 base, and the junction held 13 bases outside the gene matches. CDR3 in DNA: TGTGCCACCAGGGATCGGGACAGCTTATCTGGAAACACCATATATTTT. This gives the protein CATRDRDSLSGNTIYF.

The chain recombines TRBV5-1 with TRBJ1-1; 7 positions match TRBD1. CDR3 size: 15 residues. Germline CDR1 is SGHRS and CDR2 is YFSETQ. The ends lost 4 bases at V and 1 base at J; junction bases unmatched: 7. CDR3 residues: CASSGTASGNTEAFF. The CDR3 DNA sequence: TGCGCCAGCAGCGGGACAGCCTCTGGGAACACTGAAGCTTTCTTT.